This TCR beta chain was documented in a study of T cells and Merkel cell carcinoma outcomes. Study conclusions and caveats: Repertoire plus T-cell density reportedly predicted Merkel cell carcinoma outcomes.

The V segment lost 5 bases and the J segment 7 bases; nucleotides outside the gene matches: 7. In germline, CDR1 is KGHSH, CDR2 LQKENI. The CDR3 totals 14 residues. This clone has only one observation. Its target is unknown. The protocol was immunoSEQ multiplex PCR, while the TCRdb copy is restricted to in-frame clones and leaves out a portion. The repertoire consists of around 180 clones, with just over 90% occurring once and the leading ten covering 9% to 13%. Sample: tumor tissue from Merkel cell carcinoma. The receptor was isolated from a human donor with Merkel cell carcinoma. The chain is built from TRBV18 and TRBJ1-2; 10 nucleotides agree with TRBD1. This chain's CDR3 is CASSTSTGGSGYTF. CDR3 sequence (DNA): TGTGCCAGCTCAACCTCGACAGGGGGCAGTGGCTACACCTTC.